This T cell receptor (beta chain) emerged from a study of CD8 T cells in ankylosing spondylitis. Findings of the study overall: Made up of fewer than 10 highly homologous variants, a TCR beta motif appeared characteristic of ankylosing spondylitis blood. It was reported that disease-linked clones were significantly enriched in matched ankylosing spondylitis synovial fluid. A CD8+ phenotype characterized the disease-linked clones, which were relatively rare in peripheral blood.

Preparation of TCR beta libraries was done by quantitative 5'-RACE with molecular barcodes. From the 5' RACE reads, TCRdb called clonotypes with MiXCR, one entry per CDR3 protein. Of around 480,000 distinct CDR3 sequences listed, 17% are singletons. V was pared by 1 base and J by 6 bases, with 10 bases between. Germline CDR1 and CDR2: MDHEN and SYDVKM. This CDR3 spans 14 amino acids. For this clonotype: What it binds is not known.

The chain recombines TRBV28 with TRBJ2-4; D gene ambiguous. The origin of this receptor is a male donor with ankylosing spondylitis. Sample: blood, either unsorted or a sorted T cell fraction (not recorded which). CDR3 sequence reads: CASSLSTPRNIQYF. The CDR3 DNA reads TGTGCCAGCAGTTTATCCACCCCAAGAAACATTCAGTACTTC. The whole variable domain, filled in from reference TRBV28 and TRBJ2-4, reads DVKVTQSSRYLVKRTGEKVFLECVQDMDHENMFWYRQDPGLGLRLIYFSYDVKMKEKGDIPEGYSVSREKKERFSLILESASTNQTSMYLCASSLSTPRNIQYFGAGTRLSVL.